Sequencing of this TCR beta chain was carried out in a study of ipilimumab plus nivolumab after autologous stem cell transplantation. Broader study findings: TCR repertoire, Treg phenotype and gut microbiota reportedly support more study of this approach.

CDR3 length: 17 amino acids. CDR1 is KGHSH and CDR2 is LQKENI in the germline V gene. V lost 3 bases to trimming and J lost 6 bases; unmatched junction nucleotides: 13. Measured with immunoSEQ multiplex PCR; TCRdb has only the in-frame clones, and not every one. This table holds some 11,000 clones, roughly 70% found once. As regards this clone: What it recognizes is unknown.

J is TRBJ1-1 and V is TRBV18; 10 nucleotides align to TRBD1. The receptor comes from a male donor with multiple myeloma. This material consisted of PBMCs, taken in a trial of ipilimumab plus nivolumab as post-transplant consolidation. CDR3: CASSPVRDRGQTSEAFF. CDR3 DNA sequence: TGTGCCAGCTCACCGGTGAGAGACAGGGGGCAAACGTCTGAAGCTTTCTTT.